This T cell receptor (beta chain) was captured by sequencing in a study of blood T cell repertoires in COVID-19. Study as a whole: The United States, Italy and Spain were the sources of the acute and convalescent COVID-19 samples. PBMCs, B-cell-depleted T cells, or T cells were the source of the cDNA or gDNA that made up the material.

Germline-derived CDR1 and CDR2 are SGHTS and YDEGEE. V lost 2 bases, J lost 0 bases, and 5 bases lay in between. The CDR3 sequence is 13 residues long. As originally analysed: Reference gene primers were amplified, and this amplification served to estimate nucleated cell counts. Sequencing used immunoSEQ multiplex PCR; TCRdb keeps in-frame clones, though not all of them. That table is the source of V, J and clone size, and D and trimming were worked out from the DNA. The table records 250,000 to 350,000 clones, about nine tenths of them present only once. Sequenced material: peripheral blood. V gene TRBV5-8 combines with J gene TRBJ1-1; D not resolved. This TCR came from a woman in her forties or fifties who had recovered from COVID-19. The CDR3 protein is CASSFQMNTEAFF. For the CDR3, the DNA is TGTGCCAGCAGCTTCCAGATGAACACTGAAGCTTTCTTT.